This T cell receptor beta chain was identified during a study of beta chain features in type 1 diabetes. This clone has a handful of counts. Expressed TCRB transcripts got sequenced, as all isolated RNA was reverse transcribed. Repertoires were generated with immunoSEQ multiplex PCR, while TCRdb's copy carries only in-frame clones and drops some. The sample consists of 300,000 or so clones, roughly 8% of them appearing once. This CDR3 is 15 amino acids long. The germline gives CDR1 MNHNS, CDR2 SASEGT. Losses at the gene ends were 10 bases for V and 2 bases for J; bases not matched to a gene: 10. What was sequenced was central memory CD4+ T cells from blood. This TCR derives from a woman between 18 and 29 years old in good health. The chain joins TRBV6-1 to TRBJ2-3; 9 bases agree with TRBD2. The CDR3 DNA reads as TGTGCCACCCGGTCGGCGGGAGGGACCACAGATACGCAGTATTTT. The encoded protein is CATRSAGGTTDTQYF.